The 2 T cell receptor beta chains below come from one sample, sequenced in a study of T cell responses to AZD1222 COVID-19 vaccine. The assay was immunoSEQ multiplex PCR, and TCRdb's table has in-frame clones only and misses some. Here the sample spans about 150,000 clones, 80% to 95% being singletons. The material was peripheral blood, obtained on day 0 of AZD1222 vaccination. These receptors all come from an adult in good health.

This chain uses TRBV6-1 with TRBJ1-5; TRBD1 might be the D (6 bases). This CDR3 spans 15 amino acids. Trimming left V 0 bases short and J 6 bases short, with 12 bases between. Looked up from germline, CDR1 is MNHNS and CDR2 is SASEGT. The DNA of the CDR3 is TGTGCCAGCAGTGAAGCCTTTCGCAGGGGTCAGCCCCAGCATTTT. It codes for CASSEAFRRGQPQHF.

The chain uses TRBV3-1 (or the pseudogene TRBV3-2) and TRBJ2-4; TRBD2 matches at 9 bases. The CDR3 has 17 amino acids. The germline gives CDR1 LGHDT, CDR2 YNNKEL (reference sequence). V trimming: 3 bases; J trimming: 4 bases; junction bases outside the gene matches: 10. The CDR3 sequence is CASSHSTLRGGKNIQYF. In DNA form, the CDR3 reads TGTGCCAGCAGCCACTCTACTTTGCGGGGGGGGAAAAACATTCAGTACTTC.